The 2 T cell receptor beta chains in this list originate from one sample, sequenced in a study of glioma-infiltrating T cells after dendritic cell vaccination. Clones were sequenced by immunoSEQ multiplex PCR, and TCRdb holds only the in-frame ones, with some missing. The sample carries 60,000 or so clones, about 89% recorded once. The time point here: after dendritic cell vaccination, including at tumor progression/relapse. The source material was blood, sampled after dendritic cell vaccination. The receptors were gathered from a human donor with glioblastoma.

The chain couples TRBV19 to TRBJ1-1, with 8 bases identical to TRBD1. Germline CDR1 LNHDA, CDR2 SQIVND (reference sequence). V lost 6 bases, J lost 3 bases, and 6 bases stayed unmatched. The CDR3 extends over 14 amino acids. The CDR3 DNA reads as TGTGCCAGTAGGCTGGGACAGGCCCACACTGAAGCTTTCTTT. It specifies CASRLGQAHTEAFF.

The chain is built from TRBV18 and TRBJ2-1, with D possibly being TRBD2 (5 bases). The CDR3 totals 17 residues. Germline V lookup: CDR1 KGHSH, CDR2 LQKENI. With 2 bases removed from V and 0 bases from J, the gap between germline ends came to 14 bases. The CDR3 DNA follows: TGTGCCAGCTCACCATGGAGGAGTGGGAGCTCCTACAATGAGCAGTTCTTC. It translates to CASSPWRSGSSYNEQFF.